This T cell receptor beta chain stems from a study of tumor-infiltrating lymphocytes in localized non-small cell lung cancer. The CDR3 sequence is 12 residues long. In germline, CDR1 is SGHAT, CDR2 FQNNGV. With 6 bases removed from V and 7 bases from J, the gap between germline ends came to 12 bases. This table comes from immunoSEQ multiplex PCR, and its TCRdb copy is limited to in-frame clones, with some not included. This sample carries about 16,000 clones, around 74% of them seen once, and the ten largest clones take approximately 8.2%. This TCR was sampled from a human donor with non-small cell lung cancer. The chain is built from TRBV11-2 and TRBJ1-2; D may be TRBD1 (5 bases). The sequenced sample consisted of lung tumor tissue. The CDR3 sequence: CASSPGHGGYTF. The CDR3 DNA follows: TGTGCCAGCAGTCCGGGGCATGGTGGCTACACCTTC.